The 17 T cell receptor beta chains given below trace back to one sample, sequenced in a study of lymphopenia after photon versus proton radiotherapy. Some clones are missing from TCRdb's copy, which holds only in-frame ones; the method was immunoSEQ multiplex PCR. The sample lists 60,000 to 75,000 clones, roughly 87% occurring once. Sequences were derived from peripheral blood, sampled from a patient treated with proton-based radiotherapy. These receptors originate from a man older than 75 with esophageal cancer.

This clone was seen a single time. The junction does not match germline at one end; this may be a read error. This rearrangement joins TRBV7-7 to TRBJ1-1; 8 bases line up with TRBD1. Per germline, CDR1 SSHAT and CDR2 FNYEAQ (reference sequence). The CDR3 is 14 amino acids. The CDR3 sequence: CASSAGGGDTEAFF. The CDR3 coding sequence is TGTGCTAGCAGCGCAGGGGGCGGTGACACTGAAGCTTTCTTT. Complete variable domain (other parts from reference TRBV7-7 and TRBJ1-1): GAGVSQSPRYKVTKRGQDVTLRCDPISSHATLYWYQQALGQGPEFLTYFNYEAQPDKSGLPSDRFSAERPEGSISTLTIQRTEQRDSAMYRCASSAGGGDTEAFFGQGTRLTVV.

The CDR3 bases are TGTGCCAGCCGAGGTGGGCGGGGTCATTTAGATACGCAGTATTTT. Translating gives CASRGGRGHLDTQYF. The rearrangement links TRBV9 to TRBJ2-3, with D possibly being TRBD2 (6 bases). Germline lookup yields CDR1 SGDLS and CDR2 YYNGEE. This CDR3 comprises 15 residues. The germline V and J ends were trimmed by 7 bases and 5 bases, with 20 bases remaining between them.

This clone has only a few counts. This sequence joins TRBV13 and TRBJ2-2, with 9 bases aligning to TRBD2. CDR1 is PRHDT, CDR2 FYEKMQ, per germline (reference sequence). J gave up 7 bases and V 2 bases, and 2 bases lay outside the gene matches. The CDR3 length is 14 residues. CDR3 region: CASSLLAGIGELFF. Here the CDR3 DNA reads TGTGCCAGCAGCTTACTAGCGGGAATCGGGGAGCTGTTTTTT.

The rearrangement joins TRBV5-1 to TRBJ1-2; no clear D gene. Germline V gene data show CDR1 as SGHRS and CDR2 as YFSETQ. The CDR3 is made up of 14 amino acids. Trimming removed 6 bases at V and 0 bases at J, with 12 bases between. The CDR3 DNA follows: TGCGCCAGCAAAATAGCTTCAGCTAACTATGGCTACACCTTC. Translated: CASKIASANYGYTF.

The rearrangement uses TRBV21-1 and TRBJ2-7; the D call in the table, TRBD2, was not verified against the DNA. TRBV21-1 is a documented pseudogene. This CDR3 contains 18 residues. This chain's CDR3 is CASSKGALAGEASYEQYF. The CDR3 region has the DNA TGTGCCAGCAGCAAAGGGGCGCTAGCGGGAGAGGCGTCCTACGAGCAGTACTTC.

The genes are TRBV30 and TRBJ1-2; D might be TRBD1 (5 bases). Germline CDR1 GTSNPN, CDR2 SVGIG (reference sequence). This CDR3 contains 15 residues. V lost 0 bases and J lost 2, with 13 bases in between. CDR3 DNA: TGTGCCTGGAGTGTACCGGGGGGAGGAAACTATGGCTACACCTTC. It translates to CAWSVPGGGNYGYTF.

The sample holds one count of this clone. The chain couples TRBV7-2 to TRBJ2-2; the match to TRBD1 covers 8 bases. Germline V gene data show CDR1 as SGHTA and CDR2 as FQGNSA. V was clipped by 6 bases and J by 5 bases; unmatched bases: 11. This CDR3 comprises 16 residues. This chain's CDR3 is CASRQEQGAWTGELFF. CDR3 in DNA: TGTGCCAGCAGACAGGAGCAGGGGGCGTGGACCGGGGAGCTGTTTTTT.

The chain couples TRBV7-2 to TRBJ2-5, with TRBD2 matching 7 bases. The tail of the sequence fits TRBJ2-7 better, so the J call may be wrong. The CDR3 contains 16 residues. Germline V gene sequence: CDR1 SGHTA, CDR2 FQGNSA. The CDR3 protein is CASSSSRREPSYEQYF. The CDR3 nucleotides read TGTGCCAGCAGCTCCAGCCGGCGGGAGCCCTCCTACGAGCAGTACTTC.

The rearrangement links TRBV29-1 to TRBJ2-2; D may be TRBD1 (6 bases). The CDR3 is made up of 14 amino acids. V was cut by 5 bases and J by 8 bases, with 18 bases left in between. CDR1 and CDR2 (germline): SQVTM, ANQGSEA. The DNA of the CDR3 is TGCAGCGTTCGGCGCAGGGGTATAGAAGGGGAGCTGTTTTTT. Residues: CSVRRRGIEGELFF.

The chain employs TRBV4-1 and TRBJ2-7; a weak D match, TRBD1 (6 bases). Germline V gene sequence: CDR1 MGHRA, CDR2 YSYEKL. The CDR3 runs 16 residues. V was pared by 4 bases and J by 0 bases, with 16 bases between. CDR3 coding DNA: TGCGCCAGCAGCCCCCGACAGGCCCCGAACTCCTACGAGCAGTACTTC. It is translated as CASSPRQAPNSYEQYF.

In its sample, this clone was seen once. The rearrangement joins TRBV7-2 to TRBJ1-2; D perhaps matches TRBD1 (6 bases). Germline values: CDR1 SGHTA, CDR2 FQGNSA. Trimming removed 5 bases at V and 5 bases at J, with 12 bases between. This CDR3 is built from 13 residues. Written as DNA, the CDR3 is TGTGCCAGCAGCCCTTGGGGGGCTTATGGCTACACCTTC. Protein product: CASSPWGAYGYTF.

The chain uses TRBV5-1 and TRBJ2-7, with TRBD2 identical over 12 bases. J lost 5 bases, V lost 2 bases, and 5 bases had no gene match. Looked up from germline, CDR1 is SGHRS and CDR2 is YFSETQ. The CDR3 consists of 15 residues. The CDR3 nucleotides read TGCGCCAGCAGCTTAACTAGCGGGGGGATAAACGAGCAGTACTTC. Encoded protein: CASSLTSGGINEQYF.

The chain carries TRBV2 and TRBJ2-6, with TRBD1 matching 8 bases. The CDR3 has 16 residues. CDR1 SNHLY and CDR2 FYNNEI come from the germline V gene. The V gene end was trimmed by 6 bases and the J gene end by 0 bases; junction bases not matched to a gene: 4. The CDR3 sequence: CASSGQGNSGANVLTF. CDR3 DNA sequence: TGTGCCAGCAGCGGACAGGGAAACTCTGGGGCCAACGTCCTGACTTTC.

CDR3 sequence: CASRKQSGANVLTF. CDR3 bases: TGTGCCAGCAGGAAACAGAGTGGGGCCAACGTCCTGACTTTC. The chain joins TRBV6-5 to TRBJ2-6; D not certain. The V end lost 6 bases, the J end lost 3 bases, and 9 bases lay between the germline ends. Germline-derived CDR1 and CDR2 are MNHEY and SVGAGI. The CDR3 is made up of 14 amino acids.

The chain uses TRBV9 and TRBJ2-3; 13 bases agree with TRBD2. Germline V gives CDR1 SGDLS, CDR2 YYNGEE. The CDR3 extends over 19 amino acids. V was pared by 0 bases and J by 4 bases, with 11 bases of the junction left unmatched. CDR3 nucleotides: TGTGCCAGCAGCGTAGAGATCCGAACTAGCGGGAGGGCCTCAGATACGCAGTATTTT. The encoded protein is CASSVEIRTSGRASDTQYF.

This clone was seen a handful of times. The rearrangement joins TRBV29-1 to TRBJ1-1; no clear D gene. CDR3 length: 12 residues. Trimming pared 1 base from V and 6 bases from J, leaving 9 bases between. Germline V gives CDR1 SQVTM, CDR2 ANQGSEA. This chain's CDR3 is CSVEATQSEAFF. CDR3 sequence (DNA): TGCAGCGTTGAAGCTACACAGTCTGAAGCTTTCTTT.

The chain employs TRBV5-6 and TRBJ2-3; D call uncertain. Germline lookup yields CDR1 SGHDT and CDR2 YYEEEE. This CDR3 is built from 14 residues. The V end lost 4 bases, the J end lost 1 base, and 10 bases lay between the germline ends. CDR3 region: CASSPTTGTDTQYF. CDR3 nucleotide sequence: TGTGCCAGCAGCCCGACGACGGGCACAGATACGCAGTATTTT.